This T cell receptor (beta chain) was sequenced for a study of blood T cell repertoires in COVID-19. Using immunoSEQ multiplex PCR, the repertoire was profiled, and TCRdb retains in-frame clones only, with some absent. The table lists 150,000 or so clones, around 88% of them singletons. There are 16 residues in the CDR3. J lost 2 bases, V lost 2 bases, and 4 bases had no gene match. Germline lookup yields CDR1 SGDLS and CDR2 YYNGEE. The sequencing input was PBMCs or T cells enriched from blood (not recorded which). V gene TRBV9 combines with J gene TRBJ2-2, with 9 bases fitting TRBD2. The source of this sequence is a woman in her fifties or sixties in a cohort exposed to, infected with or recovered from COVID-19 (not recorded which). CDR3 DNA sequence: TGTGCCAGCAGCGTTCGCGGGAGGGTAAACACCGGGGAGCTGTTTTTT. This sequence encodes CASSVRGRVNTGELFF.